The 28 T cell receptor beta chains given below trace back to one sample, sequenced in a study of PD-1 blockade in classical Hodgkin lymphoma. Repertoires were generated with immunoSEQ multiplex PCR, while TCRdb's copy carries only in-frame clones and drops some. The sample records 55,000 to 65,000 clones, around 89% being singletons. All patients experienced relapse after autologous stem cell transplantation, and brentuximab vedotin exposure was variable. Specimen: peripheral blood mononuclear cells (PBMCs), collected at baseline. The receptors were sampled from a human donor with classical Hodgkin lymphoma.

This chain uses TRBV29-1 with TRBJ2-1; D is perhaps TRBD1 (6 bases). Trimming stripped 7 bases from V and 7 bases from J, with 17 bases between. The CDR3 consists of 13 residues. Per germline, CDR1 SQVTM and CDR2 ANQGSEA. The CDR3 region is CSGTGTKGNEQFF. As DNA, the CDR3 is TGCAGCGGTACCGGGACAAAAGGGAATGAGCAGTTCTTC.

CDR3 in DNA: TGTGCCACCAGCAGAGAGAGGAGGTACAGGGGTTACTCTGAAGCTTTCTTT. This codes for CATSRERRYRGYSEAFF. J is TRBJ1-1 and V is TRBV15; TRBD1 aligns across 7 bases. After removal of 0 bases from V and 6 bases from J, the junction contained 13 bases not matched to a gene. Looked up from germline, CDR1 is LNHNV and CDR2 is YYDKDF (reference sequence). The CDR3 extends over 17 amino acids.

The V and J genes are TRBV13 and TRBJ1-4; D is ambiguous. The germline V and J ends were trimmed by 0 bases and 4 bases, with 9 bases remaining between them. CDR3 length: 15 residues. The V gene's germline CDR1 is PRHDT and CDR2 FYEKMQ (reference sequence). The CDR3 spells CASSLGSDGNEKLFF. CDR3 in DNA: TGTGCCAGCAGCTTAGGGTCGGACGGTAATGAAAAACTGTTTTTT.

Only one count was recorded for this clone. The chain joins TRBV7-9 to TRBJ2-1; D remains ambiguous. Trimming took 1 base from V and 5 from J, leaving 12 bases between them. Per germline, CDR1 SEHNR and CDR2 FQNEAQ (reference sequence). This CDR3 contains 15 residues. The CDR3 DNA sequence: TGTGCCAGCAGCTTAGTTTTGGGCGCCAACAATGAGCAGTTCTTC. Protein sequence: CASSLVLGANNEQFF.

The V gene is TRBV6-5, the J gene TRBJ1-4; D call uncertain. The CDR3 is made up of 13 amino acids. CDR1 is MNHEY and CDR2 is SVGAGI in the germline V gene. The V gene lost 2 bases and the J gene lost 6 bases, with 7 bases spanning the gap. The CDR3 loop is CASSYKIDEKLFF. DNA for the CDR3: TGTGCCAGCAGTTACAAGATTGATGAAAAACTGTTTTTT.

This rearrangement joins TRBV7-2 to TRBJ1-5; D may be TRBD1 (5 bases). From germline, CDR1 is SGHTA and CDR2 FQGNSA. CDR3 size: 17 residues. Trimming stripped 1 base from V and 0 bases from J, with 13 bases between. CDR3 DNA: TGTGCCAGCAGCTTAGATAGGGGCTCATATAGCAATCAGCCCCAGCATTTT. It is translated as CASSLDRGSYSNQPQHF. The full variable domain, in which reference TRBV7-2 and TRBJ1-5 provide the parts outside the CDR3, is GAGVSQSPSNKVTEKGKDVELRCDPISGHTALYWYRQSLGQGLEFLIYFQGNSAPDKSGLPSDRFSAERTGGSVSTLTIQRTQQEDSAVYLCASSLDRGSYSNQPQHFGDGTRLSIL.

The CDR3 region has the DNA TGTGCCTCCGGACAGGGAGAAAAACTGTTTTTT. Protein product: CASGQGEKLFF. The genes are TRBV19 and TRBJ1-4; TRBD1 matches 8 bases. With 11 bases clipped from V and 8 bases from J, the junction kept 4 bases outside the gene matches. Germline V gene lookup returns CDR1 LNHDA and CDR2 SQIVND (reference sequence). This CDR3 spans 11 amino acids.

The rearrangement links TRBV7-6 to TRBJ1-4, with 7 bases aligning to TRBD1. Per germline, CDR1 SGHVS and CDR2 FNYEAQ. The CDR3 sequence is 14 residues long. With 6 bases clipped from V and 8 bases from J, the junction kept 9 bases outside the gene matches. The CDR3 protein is CASSLGTVGEKLFF. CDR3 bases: TGTGCCAGCAGTCTAGGGACAGTTGGGGAAAAACTGTTTTTT.

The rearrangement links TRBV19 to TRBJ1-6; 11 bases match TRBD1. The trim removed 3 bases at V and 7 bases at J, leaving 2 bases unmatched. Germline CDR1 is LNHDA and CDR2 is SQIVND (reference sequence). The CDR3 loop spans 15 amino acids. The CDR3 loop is CASSIWDRGNSPLHF. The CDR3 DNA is TGTGCCAGTAGTATTTGGGACAGGGGGAATTCACCCCTCCACTTT.

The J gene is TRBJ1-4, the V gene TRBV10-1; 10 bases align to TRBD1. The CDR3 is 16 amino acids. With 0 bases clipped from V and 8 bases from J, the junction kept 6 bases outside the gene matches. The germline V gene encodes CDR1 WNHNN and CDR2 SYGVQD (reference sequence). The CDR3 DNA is TGCGCCAGCAGTGAGTCTTGGGACAGGGGAGGCGAAAAACTGTTTTTT. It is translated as CASSESWDRGGEKLFF.

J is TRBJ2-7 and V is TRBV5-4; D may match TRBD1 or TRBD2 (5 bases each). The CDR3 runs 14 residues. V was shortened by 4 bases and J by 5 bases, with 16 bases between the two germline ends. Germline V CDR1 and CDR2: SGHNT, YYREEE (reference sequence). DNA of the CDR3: TGTGCCAGCAGCGGGACCCCCAAAGTCGACGAGCAGTACTTC. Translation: CASSGTPKVDEQYF.

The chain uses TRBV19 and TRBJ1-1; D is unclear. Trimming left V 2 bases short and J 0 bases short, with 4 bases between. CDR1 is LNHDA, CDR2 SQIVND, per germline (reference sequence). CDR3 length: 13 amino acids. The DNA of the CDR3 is TGTGCCAGTAGTATACCGCTGAACACTGAAGCTTTCTTT. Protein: CASSIPLNTEAFF. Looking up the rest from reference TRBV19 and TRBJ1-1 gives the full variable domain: DGGITQSPKYLFRKEGQNVTLSCEQNLNHDAMYWYRQDPGQGLRLIYYSQIVNDFQKGDIAEGYSVSREKKESFPLTVTSAQKNPTAFYLCASSIPLNTEAFFGQGTRLTVV.

The CDR3 region is CASRRRTTTFSTNEKLFF. For the CDR3, the DNA is TGTGCCAGCAGGAGGAGGACAACAACTTTTTCTACTAATGAAAAACTGTTTTTT. The chain joins TRBV5-8 to TRBJ1-4; D might be TRBD1 (5 bases). Trimming stripped 5 bases from V and 2 bases from J, with 22 bases between. The length of the CDR3 is 18 residues. CDR1 is SGHTS and CDR2 is YDEGEE in the germline V gene.

The CDR3 reads CASTAGGGSTDTQYF. The CDR3 DNA reads TGTGCCAGCACCGCGGGGGGGGGCTCCACAGATACGCAGTATTTT. V usage is TRBV9 and J usage is TRBJ2-3; 9 positions match TRBD2. CDR1 is SGDLS and CDR2 is YYNGEE in the germline V gene. After removal of 6 bases from V and 2 bases from J, the junction contained 7 bases not matched to a gene. There are 15 residues in the CDR3.

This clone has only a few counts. CDR3 in amino acids: CASSVGQGANEQFF. Here the CDR3 DNA reads TGTGCCAGCAGCGTGGGACAGGGGGCAAATGAGCAGTTCTTC. V and J are TRBV28 and TRBJ2-1, with 12 positions matching TRBD1. The V and J ends lost 6 bases and 7 bases, in that order; junction bases with no gene match: 4. The germline CDR1 and CDR2 sequences are MDHEN and SYDVKM. CDR3 length equals 14 residues.

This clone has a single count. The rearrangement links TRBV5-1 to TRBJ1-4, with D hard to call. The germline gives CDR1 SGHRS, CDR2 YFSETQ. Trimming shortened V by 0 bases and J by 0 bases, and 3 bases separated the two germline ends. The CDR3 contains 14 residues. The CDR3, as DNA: TGCGCCAGCAGCTTGGGTGCAACTAATGAAAAACTGTTTTTT. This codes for CASSLGATNEKLFF. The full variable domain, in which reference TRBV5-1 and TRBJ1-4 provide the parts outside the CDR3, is KAGVTQTPRYLIKTRGQQVTLSCSPISGHRSVSWYQQTPGQGLQFLFEYFSETQRNKGNFPGRFSGRQFSNSRSEMNVSTLELGDSALYLCASSLGATNEKLFFGSGTQLSVL.

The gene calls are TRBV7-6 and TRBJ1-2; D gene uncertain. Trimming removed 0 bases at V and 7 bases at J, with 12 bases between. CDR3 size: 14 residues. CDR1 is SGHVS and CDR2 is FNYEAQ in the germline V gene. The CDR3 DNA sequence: TGTGCCAGCAGCTTAGCGAGAAAGGGTTGTGGCTACACCTTC. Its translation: CASSLARKGCGYTF.

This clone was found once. The CDR3 nucleotides read TGTGCCAGTAGTCTTGGACAGGGGAACACTGAAGCTTTCTTT. This gives the protein CASSLGQGNTEAFF. The chain has TRBV19 and TRBJ1-1; 8 bases agree with TRBD1. J was trimmed by 1 base and V by 5 bases; bases with no gene match: 3. Germline V gives CDR1 LNHDA, CDR2 SQIVND (reference sequence). The CDR3 has 14 amino acids. The full variable domain, in which reference TRBV19 and TRBJ1-1 provide the parts outside the CDR3, is DGGITQSPKYLFRKEGQNVTLSCEQNLNHDAMYWYRQDPGQGLRLIYYSQIVNDFQKGDIAEGYSVSREKKESFPLTVTSAQKNPTAFYLCASSLGQGNTEAFFGQGTRLTVV.

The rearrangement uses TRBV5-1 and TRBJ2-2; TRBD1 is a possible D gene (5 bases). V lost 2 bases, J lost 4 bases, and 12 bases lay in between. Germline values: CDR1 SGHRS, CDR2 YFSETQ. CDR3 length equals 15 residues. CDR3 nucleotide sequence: TGCGCCAGCAGCTTCAGGGATAGGAGCACCGGGGAGCTGTTTTTT. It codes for CASSFRDRSTGELFF. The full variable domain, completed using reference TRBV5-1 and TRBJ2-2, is KAGVTQTPRYLIKTRGQQVTLSCSPISGHRSVSWYQQTPGQGLQFLFEYFSETQRNKGNFPGRFSGRQFSNSRSEMNVSTLELGDSALYLCASSFRDRSTGELFFGEGSRLTVL.

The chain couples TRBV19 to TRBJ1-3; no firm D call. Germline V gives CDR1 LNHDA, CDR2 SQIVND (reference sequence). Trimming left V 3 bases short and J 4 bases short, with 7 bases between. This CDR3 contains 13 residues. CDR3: CASSMSGGNTIYF. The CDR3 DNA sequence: TGTGCCAGTAGTATGTCCGGGGGAAACACCATATATTTT. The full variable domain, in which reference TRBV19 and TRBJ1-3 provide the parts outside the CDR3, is DGGITQSPKYLFRKEGQNVTLSCEQNLNHDAMYWYRQDPGQGLRLIYYSQIVNDFQKGDIAEGYSVSREKKESFPLTVTSAQKNPTAFYLCASSMSGGNTIYFGEGSWLTVV.

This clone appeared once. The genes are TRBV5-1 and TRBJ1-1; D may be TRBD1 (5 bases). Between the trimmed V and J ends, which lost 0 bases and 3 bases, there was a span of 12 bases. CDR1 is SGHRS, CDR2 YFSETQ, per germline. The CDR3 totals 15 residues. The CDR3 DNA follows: TGCGCCAGCAGCTTGGACCAGGGCGGATACACTGAAGCTTTCTTT. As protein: CASSLDQGGYTEAFF. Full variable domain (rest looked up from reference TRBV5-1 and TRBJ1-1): KAGVTQTPRYLIKTRGQQVTLSCSPISGHRSVSWYQQTPGQGLQFLFEYFSETQRNKGNFPGRFSGRQFSNSRSEMNVSTLELGDSALYLCASSLDQGGYTEAFFGQGTRLTVV.

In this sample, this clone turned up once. The CDR3 DNA reads as TGTGCCAGCACTATGGGGGACAGGCCCTCCAATGAGCAGTTCTTC. This gives the protein CASTMGDRPSNEQFF. This rearrangement joins TRBV11-2 to TRBJ2-1, with 8 bases fitting TRBD1. Per germline, CDR1 SGHAT and CDR2 FQNNGV. The CDR3 loop spans 15 amino acids. J gave up 6 bases and V 7 bases, and 11 bases lay outside the gene matches.

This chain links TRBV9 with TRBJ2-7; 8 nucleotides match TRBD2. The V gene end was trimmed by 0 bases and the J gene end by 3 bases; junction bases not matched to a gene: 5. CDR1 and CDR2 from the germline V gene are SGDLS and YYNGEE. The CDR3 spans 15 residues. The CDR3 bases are TGTGCCAGCAGCGTAGGGTCGGGGGGGGACTACGAGCAGTACTTC. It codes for CASSVGSGGDYEQYF.

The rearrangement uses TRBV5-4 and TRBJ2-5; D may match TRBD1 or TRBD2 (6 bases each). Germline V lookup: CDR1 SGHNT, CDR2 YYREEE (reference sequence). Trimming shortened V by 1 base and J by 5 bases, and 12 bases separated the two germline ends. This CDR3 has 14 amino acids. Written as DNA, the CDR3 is TGTGCCAGCAGCTTGTACGGGGGCGGGGAGACCCAGTACTTC. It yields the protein CASSLYGGGETQYF.

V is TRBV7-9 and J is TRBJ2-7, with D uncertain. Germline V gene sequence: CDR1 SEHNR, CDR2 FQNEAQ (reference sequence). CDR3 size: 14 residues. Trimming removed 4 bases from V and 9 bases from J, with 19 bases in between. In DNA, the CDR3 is TGTGCCAGCAGCTATGACTGGTCAAGTGAAAGGCAGTACTTC. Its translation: CASSYDWSSERQYF.

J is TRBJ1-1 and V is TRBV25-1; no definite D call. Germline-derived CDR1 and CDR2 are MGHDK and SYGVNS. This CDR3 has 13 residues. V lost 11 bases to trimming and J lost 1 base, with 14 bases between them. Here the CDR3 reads CAPTGRTNTEAFF. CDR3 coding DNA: TGTGCCCCCACGGGGAGGACGAACACTGAAGCTTTCTTT. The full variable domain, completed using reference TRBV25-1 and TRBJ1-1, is EADIYQTPRYLVIGTGKKITLECSQTMGHDKMYWYQQDPGMELHLIHYSYGVNSTEKGDLSSESTVSRIRTEHFPLTLESARPSHTSQYLCAPTGRTNTEAFFGQGTRLTVV.

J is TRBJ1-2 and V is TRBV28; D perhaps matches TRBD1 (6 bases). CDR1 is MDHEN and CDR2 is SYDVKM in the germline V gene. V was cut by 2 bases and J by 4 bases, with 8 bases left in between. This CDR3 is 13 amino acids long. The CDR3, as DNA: TGTGCCAGCAGTTTAAGACAGGTCTATGGCTACACCTTC. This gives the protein CASSLRQVYGYTF.

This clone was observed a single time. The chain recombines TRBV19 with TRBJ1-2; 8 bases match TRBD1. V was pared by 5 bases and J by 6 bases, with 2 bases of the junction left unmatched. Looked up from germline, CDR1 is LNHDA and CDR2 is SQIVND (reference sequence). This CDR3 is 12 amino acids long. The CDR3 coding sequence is TGTGCCAGTAGTCAGGGGGCTCATGGCTACACCTTC. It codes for CASSQGAHGYTF.